This T cell receptor (beta chain) was documented in a study of Ad26.COV2.S vaccination and SARS-CoV-2 variants. General observations from the study: Measurements of TCR breadth and depth may have given underestimates of the total T cell responses.

The CDR3 extends over 17 amino acids. Losses at the gene ends were 3 bases for V and 1 base for J; bases not matched to a gene: 9. The V gene's germline CDR1 is MGHDK and CDR2 SYGVNS. As to treatment: some 20 received Ad26.COV2.S at low or high dose, single or two shots; roughly five received placebo; per-sample allocation not given. Collection of samples fell on day 63 after the first vaccine or placebo injection. A note on this clone: Its antigen is currently unknown.

Profiling relied on immunoSEQ multiplex PCR, and the TCRdb table lists in-frame clones only, not all of them. The sample consists of about 350,000 clones, around 89% of them appearing once. This sequence originates from a person aged 18-65 years who received the Ad26.COV2.S COVID-19 vaccine or a placebo. V usage is TRBV25-1 and J usage is TRBJ2-3; TRBD2 matches 8 bases. The sample consisted of peripheral blood, taken in a trial of Ad26.COV2.S vaccine versus placebo. The CDR3 bases are TGTGCCAGCAGTGATCTCATCGGGCGGGAGGGCACAGATACGCAGTATTTT. Protein product: CASSDLIGREGTDTQYF.